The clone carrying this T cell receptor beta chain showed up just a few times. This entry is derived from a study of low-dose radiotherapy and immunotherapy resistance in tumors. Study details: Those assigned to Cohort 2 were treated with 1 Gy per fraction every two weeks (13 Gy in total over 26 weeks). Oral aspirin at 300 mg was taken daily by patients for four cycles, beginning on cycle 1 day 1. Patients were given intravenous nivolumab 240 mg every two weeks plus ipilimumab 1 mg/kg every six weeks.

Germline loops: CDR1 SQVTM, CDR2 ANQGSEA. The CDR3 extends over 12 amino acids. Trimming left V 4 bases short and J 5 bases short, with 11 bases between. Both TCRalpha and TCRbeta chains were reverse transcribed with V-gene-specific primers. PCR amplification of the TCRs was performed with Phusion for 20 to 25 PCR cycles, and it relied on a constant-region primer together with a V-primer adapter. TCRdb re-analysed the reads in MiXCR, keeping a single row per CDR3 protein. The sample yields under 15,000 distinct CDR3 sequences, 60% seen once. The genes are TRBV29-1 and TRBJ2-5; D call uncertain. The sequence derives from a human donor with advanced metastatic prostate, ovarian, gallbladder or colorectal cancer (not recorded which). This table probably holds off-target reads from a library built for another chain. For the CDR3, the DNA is TGCAGCGTTGCTATGAGCTTGGAGACCCAGTACTTC. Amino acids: CSVAMSLETQYF.